These 7 T cell receptor beta chains were sequenced from one sample in a study of control samples from healthy donors and cancer patients. Using immunoSEQ multiplex PCR, the repertoire was profiled, and TCRdb retains in-frame clones only, with some absent. The sample carries about 160,000 clones, 70% to 90% recorded once. The sequenced sample consisted of blood. The receptors were sampled from a man aged 30-40 years in good health.

The gene calls are TRBV3-1 (or the pseudogene TRBV3-2) and TRBJ1-2; perhaps TRBD1 as D (5 bases). Per germline, CDR1 LGHDT and CDR2 YNNKEL (reference sequence). The CDR3 length is 13 residues. V was shortened by 4 bases and J by 9 bases, with 15 bases between the two germline ends. The CDR3 reads CASSLGAIRSYTF. The CDR3 coding sequence is TGTGCCAGCAGCCTAGGGGCCATCAGGAGCTACACCTTC.

This chain connects TRBV6-6 to TRBJ1-2, with unresolved D. The germline V and J ends were trimmed by 5 bases and 2 bases, with 9 bases remaining between them. Germline V gene sequence: CDR1 MNHNY, CDR2 SVGAGI (reference sequence). The CDR3 spans 13 residues. This chain's CDR3 is CASSPQVNYGYTF. In DNA, the CDR3 is TGTGCCAGCAGTCCCCAGGTGAACTATGGCTACACCTTC.

The V gene is TRBV3-1 (or the pseudogene TRBV3-2), the J gene TRBJ1-4; D perhaps matches TRBD1 (5 bases). V lost 5 bases and J lost 3, with 16 bases in between. Germline CDR1 is LGHDT and CDR2 is YNNKEL (reference sequence). The CDR3 extends over 16 amino acids. CDR3: CASSGPSGIANEKLFF. DNA of the CDR3: TGTGCCAGCAGCGGCCCCTCAGGGATAGCTAATGAAAAACTGTTTTTT.

The CDR3 loop is CASSYVGLQYNYGYTF. The DNA for the CDR3 is TGTGCCAGCAGCTACGTCGGGCTCCAGTACAACTATGGCTACACCTTC. V is TRBV14 and J is TRBJ1-2; D uncertain. Trimming cost V 5 bases and J 2 bases, with 18 bases left between them. This CDR3 has 16 residues. CDR1 is SGHDN, CDR2 FVKESK, per germline.

The genes are TRBV14 and TRBJ2-1; D is perhaps TRBD1 (5 bases). Germline loops: CDR1 SGHDN, CDR2 FVKESK. V lost 1 base and J 4 bases, leaving 5 bases between the germline ends. The CDR3 runs to 13 residues. In DNA form, the CDR3 reads TGTGCCAGCAGCCAAGGGACATACAATGAGCAGTTCTTC. It is translated as CASSQGTYNEQFF.

The V call is TRBV6-5, the J call TRBJ1-2; D is ambiguous. V was pared by 0 bases and J by 0 bases, with 5 bases between. CDR1 and CDR2 from the germline V gene are MNHEY and SVGAGI. The length of the CDR3 is 14 residues. The CDR3 bases are TGTGCCAGCAGTTACTCGAGGGCTAACTATGGCTACACCTTC. This codes for CASSYSRANYGYTF.

In nucleotides, the CDR3 is TGTGCCAGCAGTGAATGGGGGCCGGAGGGGAATCAGCCCCAGCATTTT. This translates into CASSEWGPEGNQPQHF. The J gene is TRBJ1-5, the V gene TRBV6-1, with a weak D call TRBD1 (6 bases). Trimming took 2 bases from V and 4 from J, leaving 15 bases between them. Germline CDR1 reads MNHNS; CDR2 reads SASEGT. The CDR3 has 16 residues.